This T cell receptor (beta chain) was recovered during a study of T cell changes during pregnancy in multiple sclerosis. TCRdb keeps only in-frame clones here, not all; method: immunoSEQ multiplex PCR. Of around 43,000 clones detected, about 90% appear once; the ten largest clones hold approximately 0.79%. V was pared by 4 bases and J by 4 bases, with 20 bases between. CDR1 and CDR2 (germline): SGHRS, YFSETQ. This CDR3 contains 16 residues. V and J are TRBV5-1 and TRBJ1-1; a possible D gene is TRBD1 (5 bases). This specimen consisted of CD4+ T cells from peripheral blood mononuclear cells, obtained before pregnancy. The source is a female donor with multiple sclerosis, enrolled in a pregnancy study. The CDR3 DNA follows: TGCGCCAGCAGCAAGACCCCGTCTGGGGCGATCACTGAAGCTTTCTTT. This encodes CASSKTPSGAITEAFF.